This TCR beta chain was obtained from a study of blood T cell repertoires in COVID-19. Study details: Nucleic acid was either cDNA or gDNA, and it came from T cells, B-cell-depleted T cells, or PBMCs.

The length of the CDR3 is 14 residues. The ends were cut back, 8 bases at V and 5 bases at J, with 19 bases in the middle. The germline V gene has CDR1 MNHEY and CDR2 SMNVEV (reference sequence). In the authors' workflow: Amplification with reference gene primers provided the estimates of nucleated cell counts. Data came from immunoSEQ multiplex PCR; TCRdb stores just in-frame clones and leaves some out. V and J calls and clone size are as listed in that table; D and trimming were resolved from the DNA. The repertoire has about 120,000 clones, roughly 80% of them found once; the top ten carry around 6.6%.

This chain connects TRBV27 to TRBJ2-7; D is perhaps TRBD2 (6 bases). What was sequenced was peripheral blood. The TCR originated in a man aged 70-80 years with acute or convalescent COVID-19. CDR3 sequence (DNA): TGTGCCAGCGGAGGGCAGCTAGCCTCGGACGAGCAGTACTTC. Protein: CASGGQLASDEQYF.